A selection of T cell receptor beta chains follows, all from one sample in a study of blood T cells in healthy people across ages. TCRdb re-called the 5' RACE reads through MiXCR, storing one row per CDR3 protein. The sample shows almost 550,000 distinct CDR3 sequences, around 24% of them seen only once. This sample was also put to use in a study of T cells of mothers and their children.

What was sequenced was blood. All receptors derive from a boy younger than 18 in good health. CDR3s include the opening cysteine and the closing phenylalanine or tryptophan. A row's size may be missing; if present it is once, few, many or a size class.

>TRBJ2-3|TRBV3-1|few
CASSRKAHAGTDTQYF
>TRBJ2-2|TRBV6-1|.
CASRATSTGELFF
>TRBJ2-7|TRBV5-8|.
CASSFQVLAGPYEQYF
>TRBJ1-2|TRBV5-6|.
CASSPRTGREYGYTF
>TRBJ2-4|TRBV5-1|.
CASSPTSIASNIQYF
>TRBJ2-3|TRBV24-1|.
CATSDFGQGATDTQYF
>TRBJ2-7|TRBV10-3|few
CAISRDHLSYEQYF
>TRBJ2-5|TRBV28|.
CASQTGLETQYF
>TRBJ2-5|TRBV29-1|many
CSVDRLGIRETQYF
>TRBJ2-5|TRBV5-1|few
CASSLAAFDGRAKTQYF
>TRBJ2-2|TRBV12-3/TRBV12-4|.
CASNIEGAYNRRGELFF
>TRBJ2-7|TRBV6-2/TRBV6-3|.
CASSYSFFGTRSYEQYF
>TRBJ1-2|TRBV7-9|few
CASSLAITGGYGYTF
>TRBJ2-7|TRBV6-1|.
CASSQTGINSYEQYF